This T cell receptor beta chain is from a study of blood T cell repertoires in COVID-19. Background on the study: COVID-19 samples collected from the United States, Italy and Spain covered acute and convalescent phases. PBMCs, B-cell-depleted T cells, or T cells were the source of the cDNA or gDNA that made up the material.

After removal of 3 bases from V and 5 bases from J, the junction contained 1 base not matched to a gene. CDR1 is SGHAT, CDR2 FQDESV, per germline (reference sequence). CDR3 size: 12 residues. This clone was seen a single time. Authors' processing steps: For nucleated cells, counts were estimated from reference gene primer amplification. The protocol was immunoSEQ multiplex PCR, while the TCRdb copy is restricted to in-frame clones and leaves out a portion. That table furnishes V, J and clone size, whereas the DNA furnished D and trimming. The sample shows 55,000 to 85,000 clones, around 87% of them seen only once.

This chain uses TRBV11-1 with TRBJ2-7; 7 nucleotides line up with TRBD2. The sequencing sample was made of peripheral blood. The sequence derives from a human donor in a cohort sampled during active COVID-19. CDR3 sequence reads: CASSFRGDEQYF. Here the CDR3 DNA reads TGTGCCAGCAGCTTCCGGGGGGACGAGCAGTACTTC. The entire variable domain, with the rest obtained from reference TRBV11-1 and TRBJ2-7, is as follows: EAEVAQSPRYKITEKSQAVAFWCDPISGHATLYWYRQILGQGPELLVQFQDESVVDDSQLPKDRFSAERLKGVDSTLKIQPAELGDSAMYLCASSFRGDEQYFGPGTRLTVT.